The present entry profiles one TCR beta chain with its context. Its antigen is not identified. Every patient experienced relapse after autologous stem cell transplantation, and brentuximab vedotin exposure varied. Data came from immunoSEQ multiplex PCR; TCRdb stores just in-frame clones and leaves some out. The sample holds about 58,000 clones; around 93% are singletons and the top ten take 8% to 13%. The source of the sample is a study of PD-1 blockade in classical Hodgkin lymphoma. Findings of the study overall: Whereas CD4+ TCR diversity had risen significantly by C4D1, CD8+ TCR diversity had not.

This CDR3 contains 14 residues. From germline, CDR1 is SGHDN and CDR2 FVKESK. V was shortened by 3 bases and J by 0 bases, with 6 bases between the two germline ends. The clonotype originates from a human donor with classical Hodgkin lymphoma. The sequenced sample was peripheral blood mononuclear cells (PBMCs), obtained before the second cycle of nivolumab. The rearrangement links TRBV14 to TRBJ2-4, with D maybe TRBD1 (5 bases). For the CDR3, the DNA is TGTGCCAGCAGCCAGGGGCTAGCCAAAAACATTCAGTACTTC. This codes for CASSQGLAKNIQYF.